The TCR beta chain described here comes from a study of blood T cell repertoires in COVID-19. Produced via immunoSEQ multiplex PCR; TCRdb's table is partial and in-frame only. The data contain about 370,000 clones, 80% to 90% of them singletons. The source of this sequence is a man aged 18 to 30 who had recovered from COVID-19. The sample consisted of PBMCs or T cells enriched from blood (not recorded which).

CDR3 sequence reads: CSASQGTAGNSPLHF. The CDR3 DNA follows: TGCAGTGCTAGTCAGGGAACAGCTGGCAATTCACCCCTCCACTTT. The chain couples TRBV20-1 to TRBJ1-6; perhaps TRBD1 as D (5 bases). There are 15 residues in the CDR3. Trimming removed 3 bases from V and 7 bases from J, with 16 bases in between. Per the germline V gene, CDR1 is DFQATT and CDR2 is SNEGSKA (reference sequence).